The 31 T cell receptor beta chains below all came from one sample that was sequenced in a study of CD8+CD57+ T cells in acquired aplastic anemia. Genomic DNA provided the template from which TCR beta VDJ and CDR3 profiles were obtained. TCRdb fed the reads into MiXCR, producing one record per CDR3 protein. Here the sample spans roughly 250,000 distinct CDR3 sequences, roughly 82% being singletons. Individuals selected for sequencing had exhibited CD8+CD57+ cell expansion on flow cytometry. Input material: sorted CD4+, CD8+, or CD8+CD57+ T cells (not recorded which) from PBMCs. The receptor set was obtained from a human donor with aplastic anemia.

This clonotype was recorded once. This chain uses TRBV4-2 with TRBJ1-1; the D is unclear. Germline V gives CDR1 LGHNA, CDR2 YNFKEQ. Trimming pared 1 base from V and 5 bases from J, leaving 5 bases between. This CDR3 contains 12 residues. The CDR3 protein is CASSQGDTEAFF. For the CDR3, the DNA is TGTGCCAGCAGCCAAGGGGATACTGAAGCTTTCTTT.

On this clonotype: Sequence at one end of the junction differs from germline and may be a read error. The J gene is TRBJ2-5, the V gene TRBV15; D is perhaps TRBD1 or TRBD2 (5 bases each). Germline V CDR1 and CDR2: LNHNV, YYDKDF (reference sequence). The CDR3 totals 14 residues. This chain's CDR3 is CATRRGREKETQYF. For the CDR3, the DNA is TGTGCCACCAGAAGAGGCAGGGAGAAAGAGACCCAGTACTTC.

This chain links TRBV7-3 with TRBJ2-7; no definite D call. V lost 2 bases and J 2 bases, leaving 13 bases between the germline ends. The germline CDR1 and CDR2 sequences are SGHTA and FQGTGA. The CDR3 loop spans 15 amino acids. In DNA form, the CDR3 reads TGTGCCAGCAGCTTATTAAGTGGACCCACCTACGAGCAGTACGTC. Translated, it gives CASSLLSGPTYEQYV.

The chain employs TRBV19 and TRBJ2-5; 9 nucleotides agree with TRBD1. In germline, CDR1 is LNHDA, CDR2 SQIVND (reference sequence). This CDR3 region has 14 residues. V lost 9 bases, J lost 4 bases, and 9 bases stayed unmatched. The CDR3 region has the DNA TGTGCCAGCAGCTCACAGGGGGCCGGAGAGACCCAGTACTTC. Protein product: CASSSQGAGETQYF.

As for this clonotype: The junction differs from germline at one of its ends, possibly a read error. This chain links TRBV2 with TRBJ2-5, with 8 bases identical to TRBD2. The CDR3 is 14 amino acids. Germline V gives CDR1 SNHLY, CDR2 FYNNEI. CDR3: CASGVGGAQATQYF. The CDR3 bases are TGTGCCAGCGGGGTCGGGGGGGCACAAGCGACCCAGTACTTC.

The chain couples TRBV10-1 to TRBJ2-7; 9 bases align to TRBD1. Germline-derived CDR1 and CDR2 are WNHNN and SYGVQD (reference sequence). The CDR3 is 15 amino acids. V gave up 2 bases and J gave up 3 bases; unmatched junction bases: 5. The CDR3 nucleotides read TGCGCCAGCAGTGAGGGGACAGGGAATTACTACGAGCAGTACTTC. Translation: CASSEGTGNYYEQYF.

The gene calls are TRBV7-9 and TRBJ2-1, with D possibly TRBD2 on 5 matching bases. The CDR3 contains 13 residues. Germline V gives CDR1 SEHNR, CDR2 FQNEAQ (reference sequence). V was pared by 4 bases and J by 8 bases, with 12 bases between. DNA of the CDR3: TGTGCCAGCAGCTATGAGGGAATCCATGAGCAGTTCTTC. Translation gives CASSYEGIHEQFF.

To note about this clonotype: The limits of the CDR3 on the DNA are not certain, so only TCRdb's listed CDR3 is given. The V gene is TRBV7-8, the J gene TRBJ1-3; TRBD1 is taken as the D call from the table, unchecked against the DNA. The germline gives CDR1 SGHVS, CDR2 FQNEAQ. Termini included, the CDR3 measures 15 amino acids. This CDR3 reads CASSLAWGPGNTYYF.

Turning to this clonotype: The conserved closing phenylalanine or tryptophan is absent in this CDR3, likely reflecting a read error. Because the CDR3's place on the DNA is in doubt, the DNA is left out and the CDR3 is given as listed by TCRdb. The V gene is TRBV9, the J gene TRBJ2-3; the table's D call, TRBD2, has no DNA check behind it. The CDR3 is 13 residues long, counting both termini. CDR1 SGDLS and CDR2 YYNGEE come from the germline V gene. The CDR3 protein is CASGDGSASYNSL.

In the case of this clonotype: One end of the junction fails to match germline, which may point to a read error. DNA of the CDR3: TGCGCCAGCAGCCAACGGGACAGGAGCGAGCACTTCTTC. As protein: CASSQRDRSEHFF. This chain links TRBV9 with TRBJ2-1; TRBD1 aligns across 8 bases. Germline CDR1 is SGDLS and CDR2 is YYNGEE. The CDR3 is 13 amino acids.

In this sample, this clonotype turned up many times. The rearrangement links TRBV13 to TRBJ2-7; D is possibly TRBD2 (5 bases). Germline CDR1 PRHDT, CDR2 FYEKMQ (reference sequence). There are 15 residues in the CDR3. V was trimmed by 5 bases and J by 0 bases, leaving 14 bases between them. CDR3 loop: CASSNLGNLSYEQYF. The CDR3 DNA reads TGTGCCAGCAGCAACCTCGGGAACCTCTCCTACGAGCAGTACTTC.

V gene TRBV7-8 combines with J gene TRBJ2-3; D might be TRBD2 (6 bases). Trimming removed 0 bases from V and 5 bases from J, with 12 bases in between. This CDR3 is 15 amino acids long. The germline V gene encodes CDR1 SGHVS and CDR2 FQNEAQ. The DNA of the CDR3 is TGTGCCAGCAGCTTAGCGAGCGGGCGCGGAGATACGCAGTATTTT. This translates into CASSLASGRGDTQYF.

This clonotype showed up just once. The chain carries TRBV29-1 and TRBJ2-1, with no clear D. V was shortened by 4 bases and J by 0 bases, with 4 bases between the two germline ends. In germline, CDR1 is SQVTM, CDR2 ANQGSEA. This CDR3 spans 12 amino acids. This CDR3 is CSVAGSYNEQFF. The CDR3 DNA is TGCAGCGTTGCCGGCTCCTACAATGAGCAGTTCTTC.

This clonotype was observed a single time. One junction end disagrees with the germline gene, perhaps due to a read error. J is TRBJ2-1 and V is TRBV7-8; D call uncertain. This CDR3 spans 15 amino acids. CDR1 SGHVS and CDR2 FQNEAQ come from the germline V gene. The CDR3 sequence: CASSLARGAYNQHFF. The CDR3 DNA is TGTGCCAGCAGCTTAGCTAGAGGAGCCTACAATCAGCATTTCTTC.

In the case of this clonotype: A junction end diverges from the germline sequence, so it may reflect a read error. This chain connects TRBV11-3 to TRBJ2-5; no clear D. The CDR3 contains 14 residues. The germline V gene has CDR1 SGHNT and CDR2 YENEEA. The CDR3 loop is CASSIDLAQETQYF. The CDR3, as DNA: TGTGCCAGCAGCATAGATCTCGCACAAGAGACCCAGTACTTC. The variable domain in full, with the rest retrieved from reference TRBV11-3 and TRBJ2-5, is EAGVVQSPRYKIIEKKQPVAFWCNPISGHNTLYWYLQNLGQGPELLIRYENEEAVDDSQLPKDRFSAERLKGVDSTLKIQPAELGDSAVYLCASSIDLAQETQYFGPGTRLLVL.

This sequence joins TRBV19 and TRBJ2-7; 7 nucleotides line up with TRBD2. The length of the CDR3 is 15 residues. V gave up 9 bases and J gave up 0 bases; unmatched junction bases: 11. Looked up from germline, CDR1 is LNHDA and CDR2 is SQIVND (reference sequence). CDR3 loop: CASSFPSGTSYEQYV. The CDR3 nucleotides read TGTGCCAGCAGTTTCCCTAGCGGAACCTCCTACGAGCAGTACGTC.

This sequence joins TRBV2 and TRBJ2-1; weak D call: TRBD2 (5 bases). This CDR3 has 15 amino acids. V lost 5 bases to trimming and J lost 10 bases, with 21 bases between them. The germline gives CDR1 SNHLY, CDR2 FYNNEI. CDR3 nucleotides: TGTGCCAGCAGTAAGGGCCAGCGGCTCCACTACGAGCAGTTCTTC. Translated: CASSKGQRLHYEQFF.

On this clonotype: The germline gene is not matched at one end of the junction; a read error may be the cause. The CDR3 nucleotides read TGCGCCAGCAGCCTTACAGGGACTCAGCCCCAGCAGTATTTT. This translates into CASSLTGTQPQQYF. The rearrangement uses TRBV9 and TRBJ2-3; D may correspond to TRBD1 or TRBD2 (6 bases each). There are 14 residues in the CDR3. The germline CDR1 and CDR2 sequences are SGDLS and YYNGEE.

V usage is TRBV6-5 and J usage is TRBJ2-7; 8 bases are shared with TRBD1. The CDR3 has 15 amino acids. Per the germline V gene, CDR1 is MNHEY and CDR2 is SVGAGI. J lost 2 bases, V lost 4 bases, and 7 bases had no gene match. The CDR3 DNA follows: TGTGCCAGCAGTTTAACCTGGACAGGGACCTACGAGCAGTACTTC. It yields the protein CASSLTWTGTYEQYF.

Concerning this clonotype: One end of the junction does not line up with germline, which may come from a read error. J is TRBJ2-5 and V is TRBV9; D might be TRBD2 (5 bases). Germline CDR1 and CDR2: SGDLS and YYNGEE. The CDR3 covers 14 residues. The DNA for the CDR3 is TGTGCCAGCAGCCTTGGAGGTACTTCCTACAATGAGCACTTC. This encodes CASSLGGTSYNEHF.

The chain employs TRBV9 and TRBJ2-5; D possibly uses TRBD1 or TRBD2 (7 bases each). Trimming shortened V by 7 bases and J by 14 bases, and 27 bases separated the two germline ends. The CDR3 extends over 14 amino acids. Germline values: CDR1 SGDLS, CDR2 YYNGEE. The CDR3 protein is CASGGGGADTQYYF. CDR3 DNA: TGTGCCAGCGGGGGAGGGGGCGCAGATACGCAGTATTACTTC.

V usage is TRBV7-3 and J usage is TRBJ2-7; TRBD1 might be the D (6 bases). Germline assignment: CDR1 SGHTA and CDR2 FQGTGA. The CDR3 covers 18 residues. Trimming removed 3 bases from V and 4 bases from J, with 25 bases in between. CDR3 loop: CASSFNTGSGDIQYEQYV. The CDR3 bases are TGTGCCAGCAGCTTTAATACAGGGAGCGGAGATATTCAGTACGAGCAGTACGTC.

This clonotype occurred once. Here the CDR3 omits its conserved ending phenylalanine or tryptophan, so a read error is the likely source. The DNA is left out, because the CDR3 cannot be placed on it with certainty; the CDR3 is given as TCRdb lists it. The chain is built from TRBV7-8 and TRBJ2-3; the table's D call, TRBD1, has no DNA check behind it. From its first to its last residue, the CDR3 has 14 amino acids. Germline V gene sequence: CDR1 SGHVS, CDR2 FQNEAQ. This chain's CDR3 is CASSLGGQAPTDTL.

A few counts support this clonotype. This chain joins TRBV7-8 and TRBJ2-7; 7 bases agree with TRBD2. The CDR3 sequence is 18 residues long. Germline values: CDR1 SGHVS, CDR2 FQNEAQ. Trimming cost V 2 bases and J 1 base; bases outside gene matches: 14. CDR3 region: CASSLPGGPDAHSYEQYV. CDR3 nucleotide sequence: TGTGCCAGCAGCTTACCGGGAGGTCCCGATGCCCATTCCTACGAGCAGTACGTC.

This clonotype was recorded many times. The chain joins TRBV6-5 to TRBJ2-2; tentative D call: TRBD1 (6 bases). Germline lookup yields CDR1 MNHEY and CDR2 SVGAGI. V shed 5 bases and J shed 3 bases, with 7 bases lying between them. This CDR3 contains 13 residues. The CDR3 DNA reads TGTGCCAGCAGTGCAGGGGACACCGGGGAGCTGTTTTTT. Its translation is CASSAGDTGELFF.

This clonotype has just one count. The chain employs TRBV20-1 and TRBJ1-5; D is uncertain. The CDR3 extends over 15 amino acids. Trimming shortened V by 4 bases and J by 5 bases, and 18 bases separated the two germline ends. Germline loops: CDR1 DFQATT, CDR2 SNEGSKA (reference sequence). DNA of the CDR3: TGCAGTGCTAACGGACTAGCGGGAGCACATCAGCCCCAGCATTTT. Amino acids: CSANGLAGAHQPQHF.

As concerns this clonotype: The junction and the germline gene differ at one end; a read error may be behind it. V gene TRBV5-4 combines with J gene TRBJ1-2; no clear D. CDR1 SGHNT and CDR2 YYREEE come from the germline V gene (reference sequence). The CDR3 has 13 amino acids. CDR3 coding DNA: TGTGCCAGCAGCTTAACTAGCGCAATGAGCAATTCCTTC. This sequence encodes CASSLTSAMSNSF. Combining the CDR3 with reference TRBV5-4 and TRBJ1-2 gives the whole variable domain ETGVTQSPTHLIKTRGQQVTLRCSSQSGHNTVSWYQQALGQGPQFIFQYYREEENGRGNFPPRFSGLQFPNYSSELNVNALELDDSALYLCASSLTSAMSNSFGSGTRLTVV.

This chain links TRBV5-5 with TRBJ2-5; D might be TRBD2 (5 bases). The CDR3 consists of 12 residues. Germline assignment: CDR1 SGHKS and CDR2 YYEKEE (reference sequence). Trimming shortened V by 0 bases and J by 6 bases, and 6 bases separated the two germline ends. The DNA for the CDR3 is TGTGCCAGCAGCTTGGCGGGGAAGACCCAGTACTTC. It is translated as CASSLAGKTQYF.

The genes are TRBV7-9 and TRBJ2-7; D gene uncertain. There are 12 residues in the CDR3. In germline, CDR1 is SEHNR, CDR2 FQNEAQ (reference sequence). V was shortened by 1 base and J by 5 bases, with 6 bases between the two germline ends. The CDR3 protein is CASSLDGDEQYF. The CDR3 DNA reads TGTGCCAGCAGCTTAGATGGGGACGAGCAGTACTTC. The full variable domain, completed using reference TRBV7-9 and TRBJ2-7, is DTGVSQNPRHKITKRGQNVTFRCDPISEHNRLYWYRQTLGQGPEFLTYFQNEAQLEKSRLLSDRFSAERPKGSFSTLEIQRTEQGDSAMYLCASSLDGDEQYFGPGTRLTVT.

Worth noting for this clonotype: The DNA is left out, because the CDR3 cannot be placed on it with certainty; the CDR3 is given as TCRdb lists it. The gene calls are TRBV7-9 and TRBJ2-1; the tabulated D call, TRBD1, remains unverified against the DNA. CDR1 and CDR2 (germline): SEHNR, FQNEAQ (reference sequence). The CDR3 has 17 amino acids, counting both end residues. This CDR3 reads CASSLVPGELFFGEQFF.

This chain connects TRBV9 to TRBJ1-2; D gene uncertain. Germline CDR1 reads SGDLS; CDR2 reads YYNGEE. This CDR3 region has 16 residues. V lost 0 bases, J lost 7 bases, and 19 bases lay in between. The CDR3 nucleotides read TGTGCCAGCAGCGTAGGGTCGGATACGCTCGTTTTTGGCTACACCTTC. Protein product: CASSVGSDTLVFGYTF.